These 21 T cell receptor beta chains were sequenced from one sample in a study of graft-versus-host responses after intestinal transplantation. Clones were read by immunoSEQ multiplex PCR, and TCRdb kept only the in-frame ones, dropping some. The sample shows 13,000 or so clones, roughly 83% of them seen only once. The starting material was PBMCs, obtained about 300 days after intestinal transplant. These receptors were obtained from a human patient who received an intestinal transplant, so some T cells may come from the graft donor.

The rearrangement joins TRBV27 to TRBJ2-7; possible D gene TRBD2, 5 bases. The CDR3 runs 15 residues. Germline V CDR1 and CDR2: MNHEY, SMNVEV (reference sequence). V lost 4 bases to trimming and J lost 2 bases, with 15 bases between them. CDR3 residues: CASSSRELGTYEQYF. The DNA of the CDR3 is TGTGCCAGCAGTTCTAGGGAACTAGGGACCTACGAGCAGTACTTC.

The rearrangement links TRBV7-6 to TRBJ2-7, with D perhaps matching TRBD2 (6 bases). Trimming removed 1 base at V and 2 bases at J, with 21 bases between. Germline CDR1 is SGHVS and CDR2 is FNYEAQ. The CDR3 sequence is 18 residues long. The CDR3 is CASSLEPVEGSGPYEQYF. CDR3 nucleotides: TGTGCCAGCAGCTTAGAGCCGGTAGAAGGTAGCGGTCCCTACGAGCAGTACTTC.

The rearrangement links TRBV28 to TRBJ2-1; D call uncertain. CDR1 and CDR2 from the germline V gene are MDHEN and SYDVKM. Trimming removed 4 bases at V and 0 bases at J, with 16 bases between. The CDR3 covers 17 residues. The CDR3, as DNA: TGTGCCAGCAGTTCCCCCCCCGGGCGGAGCTCCTACAATGAGCAGTTCTTC. Translated, it gives CASSSPPGRSSYNEQFF.

This clone was picked up one time. The chain is built from TRBV7-2 and TRBJ2-7; D is possibly TRBD1 or TRBD2 (5 bases each). Trimming pared 5 bases from V and 1 base from J, leaving 12 bases between. This CDR3 comprises 14 residues. Germline V gives CDR1 SGHTA, CDR2 FQGNSA. The CDR3 region has the DNA TGTGCCAGCAGCCCCGGGACGGGTTCCTACGAGCAGTACTTC. Amino acid sequence: CASSPGTGSYEQYF.

The chain links TRBV4-1 to TRBJ2-7; 11 nucleotides line up with TRBD1. This CDR3 contains 13 residues. After removal of 9 bases from V and 2 bases from J, the junction contained 3 bases not matched to a gene. Germline CDR1 is MGHRA and CDR2 is YSYEKL. CDR3: CASGTGGTYEQYF. CDR3 sequence (DNA): TGCGCCAGTGGGACAGGGGGAACCTACGAGCAGTACTTC.

CDR3 protein: CASSPPGEGYNEQFF. CDR3 coding DNA: TGCGCCAGCAGCCCTCCGGGGGAAGGTTACAATGAGCAGTTCTTC. The V and J genes are TRBV4-1 and TRBJ2-1; possibly TRBD2 for D (6 bases). The CDR3 totals 15 residues. Looked up from germline, CDR1 is MGHRA and CDR2 is YSYEKL. The V gene lost 4 bases and the J gene lost 4 bases, with 14 bases spanning the gap.

The chain couples TRBV19 to TRBJ1-5; 11 bases agree with TRBD1. The V and J ends lost 5 bases and 2 bases, in that order; junction bases with no gene match: 5. This CDR3 has 16 residues. Germline V CDR1 and CDR2: LNHDA, SQIVND (reference sequence). CDR3 sequence reads: CASSRGQGAGNQPQHF. The CDR3, as DNA: TGTGCCAGTAGTCGAGGACAGGGGGCGGGCAATCAGCCCCAGCATTTT.

This chain joins TRBV9 and TRBJ2-7; tentative D call: TRBD1 (6 bases). Trimming took 5 bases from V and 3 from J, leaving 15 bases between them. The CDR3 extends over 14 amino acids. Looked up from germline, CDR1 is SGDLS and CDR2 is YYNGEE. CDR3 DNA sequence: TGTGCCAGCAGTCCATCAGACAGGCGCTACGAGCAGTACTTC. Residues: CASSPSDRRYEQYF.

The CDR3 loop reads CASSPSGSPTDTQYF. The CDR3 DNA sequence: TGTGCCAGCAGTCCTAGCGGGAGTCCCACAGATACGCAGTATTTT. V usage is TRBV6-4 and J usage is TRBJ2-3; 10 bases are shared with TRBD2. Germline CDR1 reads MRHNA; CDR2 reads SNTAGT. V was clipped by 5 bases and J by 2 bases; unmatched bases: 4. The CDR3 is 15 residues long.

The chain joins TRBV18 to TRBJ2-6; either TRBD1 or TRBD2 may supply D (5 bases each). V was pared by 3 bases and J by 1 base, with 16 bases between. Germline V gene data show CDR1 as KGHSH and CDR2 as LQKENI. The CDR3 runs 18 residues. The CDR3 DNA sequence: TGTGCCAGCTCACCCTCTGGGGCGGGCCTTTCTGGGGCCAACGTCCTGACTTTC. Translated, it gives CASSPSGAGLSGANVLTF. Full variable domain (outside the CDR3, taken from reference TRBV18 and TRBJ2-6): NAGVMQNPRHLVRRRGQEARLRCSPMKGHSHVYWYRQLPEEGLKFMVYLQKENIIDESGMPKERFSAEFPKEGPSILRIQQVVRGDSAAYFCASSPSGAGLSGANVLTFGAGSRLTVL.

The chain combines TRBV2 with TRBJ2-3; 14 nucleotides align to TRBD2. Germline V gives CDR1 SNHLY, CDR2 FYNNEI. There are 16 residues in the CDR3. V shed 3 bases and J 3 bases; nucleotides not matched to a gene: 2. The CDR3 bases are TGTGCCAGCAGTGAGGGACTAGCGGGAGAGACAGATACGCAGTATTTT. Protein: CASSEGLAGETDTQYF.

The chain combines TRBV21-1 with TRBJ2-3; the D call in the table, TRBD2, was not verified against the DNA. TRBV21-1 is a recognized pseudogene. The CDR3 extends over 18 amino acids. The DNA of the CDR3 is TGTGCCAGCAGCAAAGGGAGACTAGCGGCACTACACACAGATACGCAGTATTTT. This gives the protein CASSKGRLAALHTDTQYF.

The V gene is TRBV9, the J gene TRBJ2-7; tentatively, D is TRBD1 (5 bases). Germline V lookup: CDR1 SGDLS, CDR2 YYNGEE. This CDR3 region has 15 residues. Trimming stripped 0 bases from V and 1 base from J, with 11 bases between. The DNA for the CDR3 is TGTGCCAGCAGCGTAGGGACACTATCTTCCTACGAGCAGTACTTC. This sequence encodes CASSVGTLSSYEQYF.

The chain employs TRBV29-1 and TRBJ2-4, with 8 bases that match TRBD1. The germline V gene has CDR1 SQVTM and CDR2 ANQGSEA. After removal of 4 bases from V and 4 bases from J, the junction contained 3 bases not matched to a gene. The CDR3 length is 13 residues. The DNA for the CDR3 is TGCAGCGTTGGGGGACAGGCTAAAAACATTCAGTACTTC. As protein: CSVGGQAKNIQYF.

This clone was observed a handful of times. The J gene is TRBJ2-2, the V gene TRBV5-4; 7 bases fit TRBD2. The trim removed 7 bases at V and 2 bases at J, leaving 8 bases unmatched. Germline CDR1 and CDR2: SGHNT and YYREEE (reference sequence). This CDR3 spans 15 amino acids. The CDR3 sequence: CASGGDFLNTGELFF. The DNA for the CDR3 is TGTGCCAGCGGGGGGGACTTCCTAAACACCGGGGAGCTGTTTTTT.

CDR3 amino acids: CASSLPGQGLYGYTF. The CDR3 coding sequence is TGTGCCAGCAGTTTACCAGGACAGGGCCTCTATGGCTACACCTTC. This chain connects TRBV28 to TRBJ1-2; 8 bases fit TRBD1. The CDR3 spans 15 residues. Per the germline V gene, CDR1 is MDHEN and CDR2 is SYDVKM. V shed 2 bases, J shed 4 bases, and the junction held 6 bases outside the gene matches.

This clone is a singleton in its sample. V gene TRBV21-1 combines with J gene TRBJ2-3; TRBD2 is taken as the D call from the table, unchecked against the DNA. TRBV21-1 is deemed a pseudogene. The CDR3 is 16 amino acids. CDR3 in DNA: TGTGCCAGCAGCAATCGCGGGGAACTCAGCACAGATACGCAGTATTTT. It encodes CASSNRGELSTDTQYF.

The rearrangement joins TRBV28 to TRBJ1-1; D remains ambiguous. Between the trimmed V and J ends, which lost 4 bases and 3 bases, there was a span of 3 bases. Germline V gene lookup returns CDR1 MDHEN and CDR2 SYDVKM. CDR3 size: 11 residues. The CDR3, as DNA: TGTGCCAGCAGTTACGACACTGAAGCTTTCTTT. Translated: CASSYDTEAFF.

This rearrangement joins TRBV28 to TRBJ2-5, with 9 bases matching TRBD2. Per germline, CDR1 MDHEN and CDR2 SYDVKM. The V segment lost 1 base and the J segment 1 base; nucleotides outside the gene matches: 10. The CDR3 has 18 residues. CDR3: CASSLSGTSLGFQETQYF. CDR3 nucleotide sequence: TGTGCCAGCAGTTTATCGGGGACTAGCCTAGGATTCCAAGAGACCCAGTACTTC.

This chain links TRBV5-1 with TRBJ2-3; 9 bases align to TRBD2. Looked up from germline, CDR1 is SGHRS and CDR2 is YFSETQ. The CDR3 runs 15 residues. Losses at the gene ends were 7 bases for V and 1 base for J; bases not matched to a gene: 7. CDR3 coding DNA: TGCGCCAGCCTACACCGGACTAGCGGCACAGATACGCAGTATTTT. Its translation is CASLHRTSGTDTQYF.

This clone occurred once. The chain is built from TRBV30 and TRBJ2-6; weak D call: TRBD1 (6 bases). Germline V gene sequence: CDR1 GTSNPN, CDR2 SVGIG (reference sequence). The CDR3 is 13 amino acids. Trimming removed 5 bases at V and 4 bases at J, with 9 bases between. The CDR3 region is CAWARGGANVLTF. The DNA of the CDR3 is TGTGCCTGGGCCAGGGGCGGGGCCAACGTCCTGACTTTC.